The entry below gives a single T cell receptor beta chain sequence along with its context. Its specificity is not known. Other DNA sequences in the same sample also yield this CDR3. The record originates from a study of shared clonotypes between healthy human individuals. The overall study: Sampling drew on donors who were a couple of women and three men aged 18 to 49. Whole-study findings and limits: The sole specimen, blood, was sampled, and tissue repertoires likely differ.

Cells designated naive CD8 were CD45RO-negative and were positively selected for CCR7, with terminally differentiated effector memory CD45RA+ cells excluded. This CDR3 comprises 15 residues. V shed 3 bases, J shed 3 bases, and the junction held 0 bases outside the gene matches. The germline CDR1 and CDR2 sequences are MGHRA and YSYEKL. The method was immunoSEQ multiplex PCR; TCRdb's version includes in-frame clones alone and lacks a portion of them. The sample lists around 1.9 million clones; 93% were seen once. The TCR was taken from a man aged 18-30 years in good health. Some clones in this sample may be carry-over from other donors' samples. The sequenced sample consisted of naive CD8+ T cells from PBMCs. This chain joins TRBV4-1 and TRBJ2-7; TRBD2 aligns across 15 bases. CDR3 in amino acids: CASSQGLAGGYEQYF. CDR3 coding DNA: TGCGCCAGCAGCCAGGGACTAGCGGGGGGCTACGAGCAGTACTTC.